This passage covers 31 T cell receptor beta chains from one sample sequenced in a study of blood T cells in healthy people across ages. The use of a sample-barcoded 5' primer and a J-beta primer mix characterized a second PCR of roughly 6 to 11 cycles. TCRdb processed the 5' RACE reads anew with MiXCR; each CDR3 protein has one entry. This table has around 790,000 distinct CDR3 sequences, 40% to 50% appearing once. Sample: blood. The receptors stem from a man in his sixties in good health.

The chain couples TRBV9 to TRBJ1-5; D may be TRBD1 (5 bases). Germline CDR1 and CDR2: SGDLS and YYNGEE. The CDR3 consists of 15 residues. V lost 3 bases and J lost 5, with 15 bases in between. The CDR3 region has the DNA TGTGCCAGCAGCGGAGGGACCCCACGAGATCAGCCCCAGCATTTT. Translated: CASSGGTPRDQPQHF. Filled out from reference TRBV9 and TRBJ1-5, the complete variable domain reads DSGVTQTPKHLITATGQRVTLRCSPRSGDLSVYWYQQSLDQGLQFLIQYYNGEERAKGNILERFSAQQFPDLHSELNLSSLELGDSALYFCASSGGTPRDQPQHFGDGTRLSIL.

This clonotype was recorded a few times. V usage is TRBV20-1 and J usage is TRBJ2-3; D is uncertain. V lost 5 bases and J 0 bases, leaving 3 bases between the germline ends. The CDR3 extends over 11 amino acids. Germline CDR1 is DFQATT and CDR2 is SNEGSKA (reference sequence). The CDR3 spells CSASSTDTQYF. The CDR3 DNA reads as TGCAGTGCTTCGAGCACAGATACGCAGTATTTT.

The V call is TRBV6-2 or TRBV6-3, the J call TRBJ2-5, with D possibly matching TRBD2 (7 bases). Trimming removed 2 bases at V and 11 bases at J, with 18 bases between. The germline gives CDR1 MNHEY, CDR2 SVGEGT. CDR3 size: 14 residues. CDR3 region: CASSYPMRGREQYF. The CDR3 DNA reads TGTGCCAGCAGTTACCCGATGCGGGGGCGTGAGCAGTACTTC.

This chain joins TRBV7-9 and TRBJ2-2, with no clear D. Germline lookup yields CDR1 SEHNR and CDR2 FQNEAQ (reference sequence). CDR3 length equals 17 residues. With 1 base removed from V and 0 bases from J, the gap between germline ends came to 12 bases. The CDR3 bases are TGTGCCAGCAGCTTAGGAGACGGGCTCACGAACACCGGGGAGCTGTTTTTT. Its protein product is CASSLGDGLTNTGELFF. Looking up the rest from reference TRBV7-9 and TRBJ2-2 gives the full variable domain: DTGVSQNPRHKITKRGQNVTFRCDPISEHNRLYWYRQTLGQGPEFLTYFQNEAQLEKSRLLSDRFSAERPKGSFSTLEIQRTEQGDSAMYLCASSLGDGLTNTGELFFGEGSRLTVL.

CDR3 in DNA: TGTGCCAGCAGGTACGTTGGGCGGGACACAGATACGCAGTATTTT. Protein sequence: CASRYVGRDTDTQYF. V and J are TRBV6-2 or TRBV6-3 and TRBJ2-3; maybe TRBD2 (6 bases). Per the germline V gene, CDR1 is MNHEY and CDR2 is SVGEGT. V shed 6 bases and J shed 2 bases, with 15 bases lying between them. CDR3 length: 15 residues.

This clonotype was detected a few times. This rearrangement joins TRBV2 to TRBJ1-2; perhaps TRBD1 as D (5 bases). Germline V gives CDR1 SNHLY, CDR2 FYNNEI. This CDR3 comprises 14 residues. With 1 base removed from V and 9 bases from J, the gap between germline ends came to 15 bases. CDR3 nucleotide sequence: TGTGCCAGCAGTGAAGGGGGCGGAATAGGGAGCTACACCTTC. Protein sequence: CASSEGGGIGSYTF.

The chain carries TRBV5-1 and TRBJ2-2, with D perhaps TRBD1 (7 bases). The germline V gene has CDR1 SGHRS and CDR2 YFSETQ. CDR3 length: 16 amino acids. Trimming removed 0 bases from V and 3 bases from J, with 12 bases in between. The CDR3 DNA reads TGCGCCAGCAGCTTGGCGGAGGGGGCGGACACCGGGGAGCTGTTTTTT. The encoded protein is CASSLAEGADTGELFF.

This clonotype was seen at least ten times. The chain recombines TRBV20-1 with TRBJ2-7; unclear D gene. This CDR3 region has 13 residues. Germline CDR1 DFQATT, CDR2 SNEGSKA (reference sequence). V lost 0 bases and J 2 bases, leaving 8 bases between the germline ends. The CDR3: CSARDTDTYEQYF. DNA for the CDR3: TGCAGTGCTAGAGATACCGACACCTACGAGCAGTACTTC.

In this sample, this clonotype turned up many times. The CDR3 loop reads CASRVSGSPSNEQFF. The CDR3 nucleotides are TGTGCCAGCAGGGTATCAGGGTCACCAAGCAATGAGCAGTTCTTC. This chain joins TRBV2 and TRBJ2-1; a possible D gene is TRBD1 (5 bases). The ends were cut back, 6 bases at V and 6 bases at J, with 18 bases in the middle. The CDR3 consists of 15 residues. Germline V gives CDR1 SNHLY, CDR2 FYNNEI.

This clonotype was observed once. Possible read error: a much larger clone is one base away. The chain couples TRBV4-1 to TRBJ2-1; 7 bases match TRBD2. From germline, CDR1 is MGHRA and CDR2 YSYEKL. The CDR3 consists of 17 residues. The chain's CDR3 is CASSQELGSGLYNKQFF. In DNA form, the CDR3 reads TGCGCCAGCAGCCAAGAATTGGGTAGCGGGCTTTACAATAAGCAGTTCTTC.

The gene calls are TRBV10-2 and TRBJ2-7; D call uncertain. CDR1 is WSHSY, CDR2 SAAADI, per germline. The CDR3 has 14 amino acids. V was pared by 6 bases and J by 4 bases, with 16 bases between. The CDR3 DNA reads as TGCGCCAGCAGCCAACCTTCTCGTGGGTACGAGCAGTACTTC. This translates into CASSQPSRGYEQYF.

In regard to this clonotype: The junction and the germline gene differ at one end; a read error may be behind it. This chain uses TRBV10-3 with TRBJ2-3; D unclear. This CDR3 region has 12 residues. CDR1 and CDR2 (germline): ENHRY, SYGVKD. CDR3 sequence: CAISDPPDSQYF. The CDR3, as DNA: TGTGCCATCAGTGATCCCCCAGATTCGCAGTATTTT.

This clonotype was seen only a few times. This sequence joins TRBV20-1 and TRBJ2-7; the D is unclear. This CDR3 has 15 residues. Trimming removed 3 bases from V and 3 bases from J, with 18 bases in between. Germline loops: CDR1 DFQATT, CDR2 SNEGSKA (reference sequence). This CDR3 is CSASPGYQWGYEQYF. CDR3 DNA: TGCAGTGCTAGTCCCGGATATCAATGGGGCTACGAGCAGTACTTC.

This chain links TRBV21-1 with TRBJ2-3; the table's D gene call, TRBD2, was not cross checked with the DNA. TRBV21-1 is shown as a pseudogene. The CDR3 is 18 amino acids. The CDR3 DNA is TGTGCCAGCAGCAAAGACGGGAGACTAGCGGCAAGCACAGATACGCAGTATTTT. Amino acids: CASSKDGRLAASTDTQYF.

As for this clonotype: Just one base apart from a much larger clone, this may be a read error. This sequence joins TRBV10-3 and TRBJ2-7; TRBD1 or TRBD2 may be the D gene (5 bases each). CDR1 is ENHRY and CDR2 is SYGVKD in the germline V gene. This CDR3 is built from 13 residues. The V and J ends lost 3 bases and 4 bases respectively, with 10 bases between them. CDR3 loop: CAISEGTTYEQYF. Here the CDR3 DNA reads TGTGCCATCAGTGAAGGGACCACATACGAGCAGTACTTC.

This clonotype was counted between two and nine times. The chain combines TRBV6-6 with TRBJ2-5; D possibly corresponds to TRBD1 (6 bases). The CDR3 sequence is 16 residues long. The V end was cut by 7 bases, the J end by 0 bases, with 18 bases between. CDR1 MNHNY and CDR2 SVGAGI come from the germline V gene (reference sequence). CDR3 DNA: TGTGCCAGCACCCTGGGGGCTAGCTGGTACCAAGAGACCCAGTACTTC. Its protein is CASTLGASWYQETQYF.

The CDR3 DNA sequence: TGCAGTGTAAGGAGGGGGCTTAGCTCCTACGAGCAGTACTTC. Encoded protein: CSVRRGLSSYEQYF. This chain connects TRBV20-1 to TRBJ2-7; D perhaps matches TRBD1 (7 bases). V dropped 7 bases and J dropped 0 bases, with 16 bases sitting between them. CDR3 size: 14 residues. Germline assignment: CDR1 DFQATT and CDR2 SNEGSKA (reference sequence).

V usage is TRBV30 and J usage is TRBJ2-7; TRBD2 is a possible D gene (5 bases). The CDR3 has 14 residues. V dropped 3 bases and J dropped 1 base, with 13 bases sitting between them. CDR1 is GTSNPN, CDR2 SVGIG, per germline (reference sequence). CDR3 sequence (DNA): TGTGCCTGGAGCAACGGGATTGGTTCCTACGAGCAGTACTTC. It specifies CAWSNGIGSYEQYF.

This clonotype was counted a few times. The chain carries TRBV28 and TRBJ1-5; no reliable D call. Germline loops: CDR1 MDHEN, CDR2 SYDVKM. The CDR3 is made up of 15 amino acids. The ends were cut back, 3 bases at V and 2 bases at J, with 11 bases in the middle. CDR3: CASSFLGAGNQPQHF. CDR3 DNA: TGTGCCAGCAGTTTTCTGGGCGCGGGCAATCAGCCCCAGCATTTT.

The rearrangement joins TRBV11-2 to TRBJ2-1, with a tentative D call TRBD1 (6 bases). The J call is in doubt because the DNA end fits TRBJ2-7 better. CDR3 length: 17 amino acids. Germline lookup yields CDR1 SGHAT and CDR2 FQNNGV. CDR3 nucleotides: TGTGCCAGCAGCCCGACCTCATGGCAGGGGTCCTACAATGAGCAGTACTTC. It codes for CASSPTSWQGSYNEQYF.

This clonotype came up many times. The rearrangement uses TRBV12-3 or TRBV12-4 and TRBJ2-6; no reliable D call. The CDR3 totals 16 residues. Between the trimmed V and J ends, which lost 6 bases and 0 bases, there was a span of 12 bases. CDR3 amino acids: CASSRSRSSGANVLTF. The CDR3 DNA sequence: TGTGCCAGCAGCCGCAGCCGTAGCTCTGGGGCCAACGTCCTGACTTTC.

The sample holds many counts of this clonotype. This chain links TRBV15 with TRBJ2-5; D uncertain. V was pared by 0 bases and J by 1 base, with 6 bases between. Per the germline V gene, CDR1 is LNHNV and CDR2 is YYDKDF (reference sequence). The CDR3 totals 14 residues. In nucleotides, the CDR3 is TGTGCCACCAGCAGAGATAGGGTCCAAGAGACCCAGTACTTC. Translation: CATSRDRVQETQYF. The full variable domain, in which reference TRBV15 and TRBJ2-5 provide the parts outside the CDR3, is DAMVIQNPRYQVTQFGKPVTLSCSQTLNHNVMYWYQQKSSQAPKLLFHYYDKDFNNEADTPDNFQSRRPNTSFCFLDIRSPGLGDTAMYLCATSRDRVQETQYFGPGTRLLVL.

In regard to this clonotype: This may arise from a read error, as a much more abundant clone is one base away. This chain joins TRBV20-1 and TRBJ2-7; 8 bases are shared with TRBD1. J lost 6 bases, V lost 6 bases, and 13 bases had no gene match. Germline V gives CDR1 DFQATT, CDR2 SNEGSKA (reference sequence). The CDR3 has 14 amino acids. CDR3 protein: CSARPGTGLCEQYF. The CDR3 DNA sequence: TGCAGTGCGCGCCCCGGGACAGGACTCTGCGAGCAGTACTTC.

The rearrangement joins TRBV6-1 to TRBJ2-3; TRBD2 is a possible D gene (5 bases). This CDR3 comprises 16 residues. V lost 5 bases to trimming and J lost 2 bases, with 17 bases between them. Germline lookup yields CDR1 MNHNS and CDR2 SASEGT. This CDR3 is CASSSGRTTPTDTQYF. The CDR3 bases are TGTGCCAGCAGTAGCGGTCGTACTACGCCCACAGATACGCAGTATTTT.

The V and J genes are TRBV6-5 and TRBJ2-7; D is possibly TRBD1 (6 bases). The CDR3 loop spans 14 amino acids. Germline-derived CDR1 and CDR2 are MNHEY and SVGAGI. V lost 10 bases, J lost 2 bases, and 18 bases lay in between. CDR3 in amino acids: CATRRQDGPYEQYF. Here the CDR3 DNA reads TGTGCCACCCGCCGACAGGATGGCCCCTACGAGCAGTACTTC.

The V gene is TRBV7-8, the J gene TRBJ1-2; 11 bases are shared with TRBD1. Germline assignment: CDR1 SGHVS and CDR2 FQNEAQ. The CDR3 contains 16 residues. J lost 1 base, V lost 1 base, and 2 bases had no gene match. The CDR3 bases are TGTGCCAGCAGCTTAGGGACAGGGGGCTTTAACTATGGCTACACCTTC. Protein product: CASSLGTGGFNYGYTF.

This clonotype was counted a few times. The chain carries TRBV29-1 and TRBJ2-1; the match to TRBD2 covers 8 bases. There are 15 residues in the CDR3. The germline V gene has CDR1 SQVTM and CDR2 ANQGSEA. The J segment lost 0 bases and the V segment lost 7 bases, leaving 8 bases of the junction unmatched. CDR3 protein: CSAAGGSSSYNEQFF. CDR3 nucleotides: TGCAGCGCGGCGGGGGGCTCGAGCTCCTACAATGAGCAGTTCTTC.

This chain joins TRBV24-1 and TRBJ1-4; D is unclear. V was pared by 5 bases and J by 8 bases, with 11 bases between. CDR3 length equals 13 residues. Germline lookup yields CDR1 KGHDR and CDR2 SFDVKD. The CDR3 bases are TGTGCCACCAGTGCGGGTTCTTTCGAAAAACTGTTTTTT. Encoded protein: CATSAGSFEKLFF.

This sequence joins TRBV5-1 and TRBJ2-1; TRBD2 is a possible D gene (5 bases). The germline V gene has CDR1 SGHRS and CDR2 YFSETQ. The V end was cut by 0 bases, the J end by 2 bases, with 18 bases between. The CDR3 covers 18 residues. The CDR3 is CASSLDIVREWTYNEQFF. CDR3 in DNA: TGCGCCAGCAGCTTGGATATCGTCCGGGAATGGACCTACAATGAGCAGTTCTTC.

A few counts support this clonotype. The chain recombines TRBV2 with TRBJ1-2; no clear D gene. The ends were cut back, 6 bases at V and 2 bases at J, with 10 bases in the middle. Per the germline V gene, CDR1 is SNHLY and CDR2 is FYNNEI. The CDR3 runs 13 residues. The CDR3 sequence: CASSRTLNYGYTF. CDR3 coding DNA: TGTGCCAGCAGCCGGACCCTAAACTATGGCTACACCTTC.

Comments on this clonotype: Given a much more abundant clone one base away, this may be a read error. J is TRBJ2-5 and V is TRBV29-1; 8 positions match TRBD2. V was clipped by 0 bases and J by 11 bases; unmatched bases: 14. Germline V CDR1 and CDR2: SQVTM, ANQGSEA. The CDR3 covers 15 residues. The CDR3 DNA is TGCAGCGTTGAAGAGGGGAGCGGGGGTTGGAATGAGCAGTACTTC. Translating it yields CSVEEGSGGWNEQYF.